This T cell receptor (beta chain) derives from a study of blood T cells in healthy people across ages. Per germline, CDR1 MNHEY and CDR2 SMNVEV (reference sequence). CDR3 size: 13 residues. V lost 4 bases to trimming and J lost 6 bases, with 11 bases between them. The sample holds a few counts of this clonotype. Primed by a sample-barcoded 5' primer and a J-beta primer mix, a second PCR proceeded for about 6 to 12 cycles. TCRdb reprocessed the 5' RACE reads with MiXCR, giving one entry per CDR3 protein. The sample records some 670,000 distinct CDR3 sequences, approximately 52% being singletons. Sequencing was carried out using blood. This TCR derives from a woman older than 75 in good health. The chain joins TRBV27 to TRBJ2-3; the D call may be TRBD1 or TRBD2 (5 bases each). The CDR3 spells CASSWSWDDTQYF. The CDR3 region has the DNA TGTGCCAGCAGTTGGTCATGGGACGATACGCAGTATTTT.